This TCR beta chain was found in a study of cytomegalovirus exposure and HLA in healthy donors. Study-wide results and caveats: Most TCRs appeared rarely, but some public TCRs recurred in many donors. Listed as cytomegalovirus-associated were 150 to 200 TCR beta chains. Three chains tied to CMV proved CMV antigen-specific in vitro.

Each donor's status was that of a healthy bone marrow donor. Comment on this clone: The antigen is unknown.

The CDR3 extends over 19 amino acids. V shed 1 base and J 2 bases; nucleotides not matched to a gene: 13. From germline, CDR1 is SGHTA and CDR2 FQGTGA. The PCR had 60 Vbeta and 13 Jbeta primers. Repertoires were generated with immunoSEQ multiplex PCR, while TCRdb's copy carries only in-frame clones and drops some. Found here are under 110,000 clones, around 79% of them singletons; the top ten hold about 2.1%. What was sequenced was PBMCs. The chain uses TRBV7-3 and TRBJ2-3, with 9 bases identical to TRBD2. The clonotype comes from a woman in her forties in good health and CMV-seronegative. DNA of the CDR3: TGTGCCAGCAGCTTAAGAGGCGGGGGGGTCCTTACCGCCACAGATACGCAGTATTTT. Encoded protein: CASSLRGGGVLTATDTQYF.